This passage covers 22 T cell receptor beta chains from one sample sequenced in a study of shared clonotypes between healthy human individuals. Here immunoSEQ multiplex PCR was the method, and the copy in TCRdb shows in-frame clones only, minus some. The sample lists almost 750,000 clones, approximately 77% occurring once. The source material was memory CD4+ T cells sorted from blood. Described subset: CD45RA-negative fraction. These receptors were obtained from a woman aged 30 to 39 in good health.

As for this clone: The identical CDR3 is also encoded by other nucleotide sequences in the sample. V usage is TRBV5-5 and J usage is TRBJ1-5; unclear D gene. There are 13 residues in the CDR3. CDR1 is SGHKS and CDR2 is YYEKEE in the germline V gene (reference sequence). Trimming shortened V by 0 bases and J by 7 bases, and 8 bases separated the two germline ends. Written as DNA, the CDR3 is TGTGCCAGCAGCTTGGAGTGGGGACAGCCCCAGCATTTT. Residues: CASSLEWGQPQHF.

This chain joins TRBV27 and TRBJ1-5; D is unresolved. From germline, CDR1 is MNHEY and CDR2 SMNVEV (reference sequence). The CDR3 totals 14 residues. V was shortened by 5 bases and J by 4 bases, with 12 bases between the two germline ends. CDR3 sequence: CASSVTGQNQPQHF. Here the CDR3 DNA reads TGTGCCAGCAGTGTCACCGGTCAAAATCAGCCCCAGCATTTT.

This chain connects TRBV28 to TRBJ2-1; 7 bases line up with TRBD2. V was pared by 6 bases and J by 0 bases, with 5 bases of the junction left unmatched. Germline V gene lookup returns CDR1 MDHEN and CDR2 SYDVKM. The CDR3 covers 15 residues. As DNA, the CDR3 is TGTGCCAGCAGGCGGGGGACTCACTCCTACAATGAGCAGTTCTTC. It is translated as CASRRGTHSYNEQFF.

Written as DNA, the CDR3 is TGTGCCAGCAGCTCGATGGGGGGTGCCACAGATACGCAGTATTTT. Translation gives CASSSMGGATDTQYF. This chain uses TRBV7-2 with TRBJ2-3; weak D call: TRBD2 (6 bases). The CDR3 has 15 amino acids. The germline CDR1 and CDR2 sequences are SGHTA and FQGNSA. Trimming shortened V by 4 bases and J by 2 bases, and 13 bases separated the two germline ends.

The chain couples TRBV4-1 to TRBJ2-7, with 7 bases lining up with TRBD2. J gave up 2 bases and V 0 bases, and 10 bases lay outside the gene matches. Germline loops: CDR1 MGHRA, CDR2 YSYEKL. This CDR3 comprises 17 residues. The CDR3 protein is CASSQEGLGLAAYEQYF. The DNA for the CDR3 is TGCGCCAGCAGCCAAGAAGGTCTCGGGCTAGCGGCCTACGAGCAGTACTTC.

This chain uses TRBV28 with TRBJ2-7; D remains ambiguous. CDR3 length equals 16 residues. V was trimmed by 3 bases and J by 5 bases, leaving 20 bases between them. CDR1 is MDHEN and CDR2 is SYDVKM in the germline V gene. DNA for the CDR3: TGTGCCAGCAGTTTCGTGGGTAAGACGGGTAACGACGAGCAGTACTTC. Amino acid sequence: CASSFVGKTGNDEQYF.

CDR3 protein: CASSPTAGGDEQYF. DNA for the CDR3: TGTGCCAGCTCACCCACGGCAGGGGGCGACGAGCAGTACTTC. The V and J genes are TRBV18 and TRBJ2-7, with 8 bases matching TRBD1. Trimming at V came to 3 bases and at J to 5 bases, leaving 6 bases not matched to a gene. The CDR3 runs to 14 residues. Germline V lookup: CDR1 KGHSH, CDR2 LQKENI.

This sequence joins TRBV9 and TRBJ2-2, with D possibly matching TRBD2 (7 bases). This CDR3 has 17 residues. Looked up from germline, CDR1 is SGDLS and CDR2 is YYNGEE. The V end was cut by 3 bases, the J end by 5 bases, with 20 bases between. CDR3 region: CASSGGSALGGTGELFF. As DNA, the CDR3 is TGTGCCAGCAGCGGCGGGAGCGCCTTAGGGGGGACCGGGGAGCTGTTTTTT.

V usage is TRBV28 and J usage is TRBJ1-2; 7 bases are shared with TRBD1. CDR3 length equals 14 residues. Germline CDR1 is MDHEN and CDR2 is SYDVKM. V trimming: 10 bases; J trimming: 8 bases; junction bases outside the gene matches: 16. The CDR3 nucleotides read TGTGCCACCTTCGTACAGGGGCGGGCGAAAGGCTACACCTTC. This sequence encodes CATFVQGRAKGYTF.

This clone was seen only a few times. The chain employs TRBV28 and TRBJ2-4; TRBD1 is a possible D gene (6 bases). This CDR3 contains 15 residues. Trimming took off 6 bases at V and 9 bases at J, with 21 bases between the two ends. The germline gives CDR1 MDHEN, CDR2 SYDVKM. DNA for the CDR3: TGTGCCAGCAGCTCCTACAGGGCAAGTCTGGCCATTCAGTACTTC. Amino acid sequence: CASSSYRASLAIQYF.

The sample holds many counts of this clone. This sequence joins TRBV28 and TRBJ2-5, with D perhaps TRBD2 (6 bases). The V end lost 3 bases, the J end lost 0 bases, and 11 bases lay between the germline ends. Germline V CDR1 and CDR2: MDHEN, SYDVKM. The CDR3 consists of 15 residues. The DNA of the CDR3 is TGTGCCAGCAGTTTGCCGAGCGGGCACCAAGAGACCCAGTACTTC. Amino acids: CASSLPSGHQETQYF.

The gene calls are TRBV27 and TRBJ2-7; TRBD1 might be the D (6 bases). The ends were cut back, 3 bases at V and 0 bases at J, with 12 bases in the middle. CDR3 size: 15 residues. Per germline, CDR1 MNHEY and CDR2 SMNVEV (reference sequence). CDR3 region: CASSLQGWGSYEQYF. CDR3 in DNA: TGTGCCAGCAGTTTGCAGGGGTGGGGCTCCTACGAGCAGTACTTC.

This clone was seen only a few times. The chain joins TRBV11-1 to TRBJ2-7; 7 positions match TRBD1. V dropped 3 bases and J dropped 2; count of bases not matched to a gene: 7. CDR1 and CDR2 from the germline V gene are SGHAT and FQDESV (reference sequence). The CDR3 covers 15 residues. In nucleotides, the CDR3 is TGTGCCAGCAGCTTGGGGGACAGTGAGGCCTACGAGCAGTACTTC. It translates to CASSLGDSEAYEQYF.

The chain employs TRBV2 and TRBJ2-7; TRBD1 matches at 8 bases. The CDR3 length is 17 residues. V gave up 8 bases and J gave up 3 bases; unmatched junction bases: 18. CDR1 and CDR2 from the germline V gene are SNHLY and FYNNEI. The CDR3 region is CASLDREGWFSNYEQYF. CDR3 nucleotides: TGTGCCAGCTTGGACAGGGAAGGATGGTTTTCCAACTACGAGCAGTACTTC.

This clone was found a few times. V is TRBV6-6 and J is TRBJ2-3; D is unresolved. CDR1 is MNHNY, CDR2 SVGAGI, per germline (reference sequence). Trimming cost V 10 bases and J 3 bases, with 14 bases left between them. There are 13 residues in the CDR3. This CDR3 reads CAITKAGTDTQYF. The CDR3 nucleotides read TGTGCCATCACCAAGGCCGGAACAGATACGCAGTATTTT.

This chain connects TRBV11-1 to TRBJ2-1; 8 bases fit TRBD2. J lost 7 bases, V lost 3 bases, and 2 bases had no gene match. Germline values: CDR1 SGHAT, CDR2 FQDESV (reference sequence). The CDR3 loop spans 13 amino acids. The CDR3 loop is CASSFSGGNEQFF. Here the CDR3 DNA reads TGTGCCAGCAGCTTCTCGGGAGGGAATGAGCAGTTCTTC.

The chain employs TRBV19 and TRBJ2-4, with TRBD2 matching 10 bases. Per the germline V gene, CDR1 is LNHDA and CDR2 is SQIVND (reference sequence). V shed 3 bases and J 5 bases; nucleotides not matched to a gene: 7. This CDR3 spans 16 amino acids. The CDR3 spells CASSMRLAGEQNIQYF. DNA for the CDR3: TGTGCCAGTAGTATGAGGCTAGCGGGAGAACAAAACATTCAGTACTTC. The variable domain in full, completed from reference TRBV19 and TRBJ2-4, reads DGGITQSPKYLFRKEGQNVTLSCEQNLNHDAMYWYRQDPGQGLRLIYYSQIVNDFQKGDIAEGYSVSREKKESFPLTVTSAQKNPTAFYLCASSMRLAGEQNIQYFGAGTRLSVL.

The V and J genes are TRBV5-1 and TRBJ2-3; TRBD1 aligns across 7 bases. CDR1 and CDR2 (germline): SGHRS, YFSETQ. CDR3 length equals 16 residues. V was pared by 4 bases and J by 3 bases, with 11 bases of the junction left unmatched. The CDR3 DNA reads TGCGCCAGCAGCCAAAGGGGGCTAGCCAAGACAGATACGCAGTATTTT. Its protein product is CASSQRGLAKTDTQYF.

The CDR3 DNA sequence: TGTGCCAGCAGCCGGGACCAACCCTATGGCTACACCTTC. Amino acid sequence: CASSRDQPYGYTF. The genes are TRBV5-7 and TRBJ1-2, with D possibly being TRBD1 (5 bases). TRBV5-7 is assigned to the ORF class and has an uncertain function. V gave up 4 bases and J gave up 4 bases, with 11 bases separating them. CDR3 length equals 13 residues.

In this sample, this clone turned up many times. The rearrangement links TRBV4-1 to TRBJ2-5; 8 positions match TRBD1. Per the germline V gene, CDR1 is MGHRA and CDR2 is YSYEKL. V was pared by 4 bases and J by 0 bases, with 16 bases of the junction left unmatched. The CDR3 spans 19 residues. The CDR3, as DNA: TGCGCCAGCAGCCCGCGGACAGGGATGGTGATTTATGACCAAGAGACCCAGTACTTC. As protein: CASSPRTGMVIYDQETQYF.

The CDR3 nucleotides are TGTGCCAGCAGCCGCCCGGGACAGGCGATCTACGAGCAGTACTTC. This sequence encodes CASSRPGQAIYEQYF. The rearrangement uses TRBV11-2 and TRBJ2-7, with 8 nucleotides matching TRBD1. Germline V gives CDR1 SGHAT, CDR2 FQNNGV. The CDR3 has 15 amino acids. Trimming took 5 bases from V and 3 from J; bases not matched to a gene: 9.

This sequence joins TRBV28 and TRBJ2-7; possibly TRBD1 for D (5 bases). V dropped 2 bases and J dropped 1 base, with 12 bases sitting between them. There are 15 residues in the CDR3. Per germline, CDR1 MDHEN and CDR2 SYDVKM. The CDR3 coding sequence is TGTGCCAGCAGTTTAGCAAAGGGGCGGTCCTACGAGCAGTACTTC. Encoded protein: CASSLAKGRSYEQYF.